This T cell receptor (beta chain) was recorded in a study of CD8 T cells in Susac syndrome. Points from the study as a whole: Across the total CD8+ repertoires, roughly 16 Susac-specific public clones were found. The CD8+ TEMRA repertoires yielded a few such clones.

Germline values: CDR1 SGHNT, CDR2 YYREEE (reference sequence). V shed 4 bases, J shed 6 bases, and the junction held 3 bases outside the gene matches. The CDR3 length is 13 residues. An amount of RNA that ranged from roughly 0.5 to 1 ug was reverse transcribed with random hexamers. The authors amplified TCR beta CDR3 across 54 Vbeta and 13 Jbeta using immunoSEQ multiplex PCR. TCRdb redid the calling of the immunoSEQ multiplex PCR reads with MiXCR, one entry per CDR3 protein. The sample consists of roughly 100,000 distinct CDR3 sequences, 90% to 97% of them appearing once. Points on this clonotype: Its antigen is not known.

J is TRBJ2-2 and V is TRBV5-4, with TRBD1 identical over 7 bases. The receptor was isolated from a human donor with Susac syndrome. Sequenced input: CD8+ T cells from PBMCs. The CDR3 loop is CASSLDRSGELFF. The CDR3 DNA reads as TGTGCCAGCAGCCTGGACAGGTCCGGGGAGCTGTTTTTT.